This T cell receptor (beta chain) appears in the sequencing data of a study of response to subunit inactivated influenza vaccine. Germline lookup yields CDR1 DFQATT and CDR2 SNEGSKA (reference sequence). The CDR3 extends over 15 amino acids. Trimming pared 0 bases from V and 2 bases from J, leaving 11 bases between. Using its own MiXCR run on the RT-PCR reads, TCRdb lists one record per CDR3 protein. This table has a few hundred thousand distinct CDR3 sequences, 12% to 15% appearing once. Study-level results: Authors suggested each seasonal flu vaccination may recruit only limited numbers of new T cells.

This clonotype occurred a few times. The antigen is not known. The sequence came from a man aged 45-65 years who received an inactivated influenza vaccine. This rearrangement joins TRBV20-1 to TRBJ2-1, with TRBD2 as a possible D gene (6 bases). The input for sequencing was PBMCs from blood, taken about 13 days after vaccination. The CDR3 DNA reads as TGCAGTGCTAGAGATTCGGGGAGGCCCTACAATGAGCAGTTCTTC. It is translated as CSARDSGRPYNEQFF.